These 25 T cell receptor beta chains were all obtained from the same sample, sequenced in a study of shared clonotypes between healthy human individuals. Assay: immunoSEQ multiplex PCR; the TCRdb copy retains only in-frame clones and omits some. The sample includes about 470,000 clones, roughly 77% of them seen just once. The source material was PBMCs. The origin of the receptors is a woman between 40 and 50 years old in good health. Some clones in this sample may be carry-over from other donors' samples.

V is TRBV4-2 and J is TRBJ2-2, with 7 bases that match TRBD2. The germline V gene has CDR1 LGHNA and CDR2 YNFKEQ. This CDR3 is 12 amino acids long. Trimming removed 8 bases from V and 7 bases from J; junction bases left unmatched: 4. CDR3 loop: CASGRALGELFF. CDR3 bases: TGTGCCAGCGGGAGGGCCCTCGGGGAGCTGTTTTTT.

The gene calls are TRBV28 and TRBJ1-1; D ambiguous. With 6 bases removed from V and 5 bases from J, the gap between germline ends came to 13 bases. The CDR3 is made up of 13 amino acids. CDR1 and CDR2 (germline): MDHEN, SYDVKM. CDR3 DNA sequence: TGTGCCAGCAGGCCCGGGGTACGGACTGAAGCTTTCTTT. Translated: CASRPGVRTEAFF. Variable domain in full (rest from reference TRBV28 and TRBJ1-1): DVKVTQSSRYLVKRTGEKVFLECVQDMDHENMFWYRQDPGLGLRLIYFSYDVKMKEKGDIPEGYSVSREKKERFSLILESASTNQTSMYLCASRPGVRTEAFFGQGTRLTVV.

The V gene is TRBV28, the J gene TRBJ2-3; D unresolved. This CDR3 is built from 13 residues. Germline V lookup: CDR1 MDHEN, CDR2 SYDVKM. The ends were cut back, 10 bases at V and 1 base at J, with 12 bases in the middle. CDR3 in DNA: TGTGCCATCCCCGGAAGAGGCACAGATACGCAGTATTTT. Translation: CAIPGRGTDTQYF. Full variable domain (missing parts from reference TRBV28 and TRBJ2-3): DVKVTQSSRYLVKRTGEKVFLECVQDMDHENMFWYRQDPGLGLRLIYFSYDVKMKEKGDIPEGYSVSREKKERFSLILESASTNQTSMYLCAIPGRGTDTQYFGPGTRLTVL.

The chain links TRBV6-6 to TRBJ2-5; no clear D gene. Germline lookup yields CDR1 MNHNY and CDR2 SVGAGI (reference sequence). V was shortened by 6 bases and J by 4 bases, with 18 bases between the two germline ends. This CDR3 region has 15 residues. The CDR3 here is CASSPLLDVVETQYF. DNA of the CDR3: TGTGCCAGCAGCCCTCTTTTGGACGTGGTAGAGACCCAGTACTTC.

The chain carries TRBV30 and TRBJ2-3; possible D gene TRBD1, 6 bases. This CDR3 contains 13 residues. The V and J ends lost 4 bases and 6 bases respectively, with 14 bases between them. Per the germline V gene, CDR1 is GTSNPN and CDR2 is SVGIG (reference sequence). The CDR3 sequence is CAWMRDNEDTQYF. CDR3 nucleotides: TGTGCCTGGATGAGGGACAACGAGGATACGCAGTATTTT.

The V and J genes are TRBV13 and TRBJ2-7; 11 nucleotides match TRBD1. V was pared by 2 bases and J by 3 bases, with 3 bases of the junction left unmatched. Germline lookup yields CDR1 PRHDT and CDR2 FYEKMQ (reference sequence). This CDR3 contains 15 residues. The CDR3 DNA reads TGTGCCAGCAGCTTACCGGGACAGGGGGTCTACGAGCAGTACTTC. Its translation is CASSLPGQGVYEQYF. The variable domain in full, with the rest retrieved from reference TRBV13 and TRBJ2-7, is AAGVIQSPRHLIKEKRETATLKCYPIPRHDTVYWYQQGPGQDPQFLISFYEKMQSDKGSIPDRFSAQQFSDYHSELNMSSLELGDSALYFCASSLPGQGVYEQYFGPGTRLTVT.

The V call is TRBV7-9, the J call TRBJ2-7; TRBD2 matches 9 bases. Trimming removed 3 bases from V and 2 bases from J; junction bases left unmatched: 5. Germline-derived CDR1 and CDR2 are SEHNR and FQNEAQ (reference sequence). The CDR3 extends over 15 amino acids. Written as DNA, the CDR3 is TGTGCCAGCAGCTTTGTAGCGGGAGTTCCCTACGAGCAGTACTTC. It codes for CASSFVAGVPYEQYF.

For this clone: With a far larger clone one base away, a read error is the likely cause. V is TRBV30 and J is TRBJ2-1; 10 bases fit TRBD2. The V gene end was trimmed by 1 base and the J gene end by 8 bases; junction bases not matched to a gene: 8. The CDR3 runs to 15 residues. Germline CDR1 GTSNPN, CDR2 SVGIG (reference sequence). Written as DNA, the CDR3 is TGTGCCTGGAGTGGGACTAGCGGACCACAGGATGAGCAGTTCTTC. Its protein is CAWSGTSGPQDEQFF.

The gene calls are TRBV7-8 and TRBJ2-1; 8 nucleotides match TRBD2. V was clipped by 1 base and J by 3 bases; unmatched bases: 17. Germline loops: CDR1 SGHVS, CDR2 FQNEAQ. This CDR3 region has 20 residues. CDR3 DNA sequence: TGTGCCAGCAGCTTAGGGGCCGGGGTTGCGCGGGAGGCGTACTACAATGAGCAGTTCTTC. Translating gives CASSLGAGVAREAYYNEQFF.

This clone was counted a few times. The V gene is TRBV27, the J gene TRBJ2-2; D ambiguous. Trimming shortened V by 3 bases and J by 6 bases, and 2 bases separated the two germline ends. The CDR3 covers 11 residues. Germline-derived CDR1 and CDR2 are MNHEY and SMNVEV (reference sequence). CDR3 in DNA: TGTGCCAGCAGTTTCGCCGGGGAGCTGTTTTTT. Translated, it gives CASSFAGELFF.

This chain links TRBV7-2 with TRBJ1-4, with TRBD1 identical over 7 bases. Germline CDR1 reads SGHTA; CDR2 reads FQGNSA. The CDR3 spans 15 residues. Losses at the gene ends were 5 bases for V and 4 bases for J; bases not matched to a gene: 7. The CDR3 DNA reads as TGTGCCAGCAGCCTACAGGGGTCACATAATGAAAAACTGTTTTTT. Protein: CASSLQGSHNEKLFF.

This chain uses TRBV14 with TRBJ2-1; D not resolved. V lost 1 base to trimming and J lost 6 bases, with 10 bases between them. The germline V gene has CDR1 SGHDN and CDR2 FVKESK. The CDR3 runs 14 residues. The CDR3 coding sequence is TGTGCCAGCAGCCAAGTTTGGCAGCTCAATGAGCAGTTCTTC. Translation gives CASSQVWQLNEQFF.

This clone was detected only a few times. The J gene is TRBJ1-5, the V gene TRBV15; D is possibly TRBD1 (5 bases). The V end lost 0 bases, the J end lost 7 bases, and 16 bases lay between the germline ends. The CDR3 has 16 residues. Germline V gene sequence: CDR1 LNHNV, CDR2 YYDKDF (reference sequence). For the CDR3, the DNA is TGTGCCACCAGCAGAGATCAGCTCGGGGGAGACCAGCCCCAGCATTTT. Translation: CATSRDQLGGDQPQHF.

This chain's CDR3 is CASSHLGAVNTEAFF. CDR3 nucleotide sequence: TGCGCCAGCAGCCATTTGGGGGCAGTGAACACTGAAGCTTTCTTT. The chain links TRBV4-1 to TRBJ1-1; maybe TRBD1 (6 bases). V lost 3 bases and J lost 0, with 11 bases in between. The CDR3 sequence is 15 residues long. Germline V gene lookup returns CDR1 MGHRA and CDR2 YSYEKL.

The CDR3 DNA sequence: TGCAGCGTTCCCGGGACAGGGGATTACGAGCAGTACTTC. Translating gives CSVPGTGDYEQYF. The rearrangement joins TRBV29-1 to TRBJ2-7; 10 bases agree with TRBD1. J was trimmed by 4 bases and V by 5 bases; bases with no gene match: 5. CDR1 SQVTM and CDR2 ANQGSEA come from the germline V gene. The CDR3 sequence is 13 residues long.

V usage is TRBV14 and J usage is TRBJ2-3, with TRBD2 matching over 13 bases. There are 16 residues in the CDR3. Losses at the gene ends were 5 bases for V and 5 bases for J; bases not matched to a gene: 7. Germline-derived CDR1 and CDR2 are SGHDN and FVKESK. CDR3 in DNA: TGTGCCAGCAGCTCGCTGACTAGCGGGAGGTTAGATACGCAGTATTTT. Its protein product is CASSSLTSGRLDTQYF.

The rearrangement links TRBV6-1 to TRBJ2-7; 9 nucleotides agree with TRBD2. The CDR3 length is 16 residues. J gave up 1 base and V 2 bases, and 6 bases lay outside the gene matches. Looked up from germline, CDR1 is MNHNS and CDR2 is SASEGT. The CDR3 region has the DNA TGTGCCAGCAGTGAAATTAGCGGGAGTGGGTCCTACGAGCAGTACTTC. This translates into CASSEISGSGSYEQYF.

This chain links TRBV7-2 with TRBJ2-7; D is unclear. This CDR3 is 15 amino acids long. Germline loops: CDR1 SGHTA, CDR2 FQGNSA. Trimming pared 3 bases from V and 1 base from J, leaving 13 bases between. The CDR3, as DNA: TGTGCCAGCAGCTTGAGCTCGGCGGAGTCCTACGAGCAGTACTTC. Translation gives CASSLSSAESYEQYF.

This clone was recorded once. The chain joins TRBV11-1 to TRBJ2-7; D may be TRBD1 or TRBD2 (5 bases each). This CDR3 has 14 residues. Per the germline V gene, CDR1 is SGHAT and CDR2 is FQDESV (reference sequence). With 1 base removed from V and 0 bases from J, the gap between germline ends came to 7 bases. In DNA form, the CDR3 reads TGTGCCAGCAGCTTAGGAGGGGACTCCTACGAGCAGTACTTC. This codes for CASSLGGDSYEQYF.

The chain carries TRBV6-4 and TRBJ1-3; D not certain. The V gene's germline CDR1 is MRHNA and CDR2 SNTAGT. CDR3 length: 15 amino acids. V gave up 3 bases and J gave up 0 bases, with 9 bases separating them. CDR3 region: CASSEVHGSGNTIYF. CDR3 sequence (DNA): TGTGCCAGCAGTGAAGTCCACGGCTCTGGAAACACCATATATTTT.

This clone was counted a single time. The chain carries TRBV6-5 and TRBJ1-2; D gene ambiguous. From germline, CDR1 is MNHEY and CDR2 SVGAGI. V was trimmed by 2 bases and J by 3 bases, leaving 13 bases between them. The CDR3 spans 15 residues. CDR3 amino acids: CASSYTPHGDYGYTF. The CDR3 DNA is TGTGCCAGCAGTTACACCCCACATGGGGACTATGGCTACACCTTC.

V gene TRBV7-9 combines with J gene TRBJ1-2, with D maybe TRBD1 (5 bases). This CDR3 has 13 amino acids. Germline CDR1 SEHNR, CDR2 FQNEAQ (reference sequence). V was cut by 2 bases and J by 6 bases, with 10 bases left in between. CDR3 in amino acids: CASSLWQGHGYTF. The CDR3 coding sequence is TGTGCCAGCAGCTTATGGCAGGGCCATGGCTACACCTTC.

This chain uses TRBV5-5 with TRBJ1-5; the match to TRBD1 covers 11 bases. The CDR3 loop spans 15 amino acids. Germline V CDR1 and CDR2: SGHKS, YYEKEE (reference sequence). With 4 bases clipped from V and 10 bases from J, the junction kept 10 bases outside the gene matches. CDR3 amino acids: CASSPGQGGFGPQHF. In nucleotides, the CDR3 is TGTGCCAGCAGCCCGGGACAGGGGGGTTTCGGCCCCCAGCATTTT.

The genes are TRBV7-9 and TRBJ1-3; no reliable D call. The CDR3 runs 12 residues. Germline V gives CDR1 SEHNR, CDR2 FQNEAQ (reference sequence). V gave up 6 bases and J gave up 0 bases, with 3 bases separating them. For the CDR3, the DNA is TGTGCCAGCAGTGGCTCTGGAAACACCATATATTTT. Protein product: CASSGSGNTIYF. The variable domain in full, completed from reference TRBV7-9 and TRBJ1-3, reads DTGVSQNPRHKITKRGQNVTFRCDPISEHNRLYWYRQTLGQGPEFLTYFQNEAQLEKSRLLSDRFSAERPKGSFSTLEIQRTEQGDSAMYLCASSGSGNTIYFGEGSWLTVV.

The V call is TRBV19, the J call TRBJ2-5, with D unclear. The germline CDR1 and CDR2 sequences are LNHDA and SQIVND (reference sequence). Deletions cut 2 bases from V and 5 bases from J, with 9 bases between. The CDR3 totals 13 residues. The CDR3 is CASSIPPAETQYF. CDR3 DNA sequence: TGTGCCAGTAGTATACCGCCGGCGGAGACCCAGTACTTC. The full variable domain, its missing parts supplied by reference TRBV19 and TRBJ2-5, is DGGITQSPKYLFRKEGQNVTLSCEQNLNHDAMYWYRQDPGQGLRLIYYSQIVNDFQKGDIAEGYSVSREKKESFPLTVTSAQKNPTAFYLCASSIPPAETQYFGPGTRLLVL.